This TCR beta chain was found in a study of siplizumab effects on memory and regulatory T cells. As for this clone: Antigen: not known.

The repertoire was sequenced with immunoSEQ multiplex PCR; TCRdb's copy has only in-frame clones and lacks some. This repertoire shows just under 85,000 clones, approximately 88% found once; its top ten account for approximately 1.5%. Notes on the study in general: Proliferating clones, CD4+ or CD8+, lacked an assignable naive or memory phenotype in roughly 80-96% of cases.

V was trimmed by 8 bases and J by 3 bases, leaving 23 bases between them. The germline V gene encodes CDR1 ENHRY and CDR2 SYGVKD. The CDR3 totals 16 residues. This TCR came from a human donor in good health. The rearrangement links TRBV10-3 to TRBJ2-7; the D gene is possibly TRBD1 (6 bases). Sample: Tregs sorted from blood. The CDR3 here is CAIQKGSAGARYEQYF. CDR3 nucleotides: TGTGCCATCCAAAAGGGGTCGGCAGGGGCACGCTACGAGCAGTACTTC.